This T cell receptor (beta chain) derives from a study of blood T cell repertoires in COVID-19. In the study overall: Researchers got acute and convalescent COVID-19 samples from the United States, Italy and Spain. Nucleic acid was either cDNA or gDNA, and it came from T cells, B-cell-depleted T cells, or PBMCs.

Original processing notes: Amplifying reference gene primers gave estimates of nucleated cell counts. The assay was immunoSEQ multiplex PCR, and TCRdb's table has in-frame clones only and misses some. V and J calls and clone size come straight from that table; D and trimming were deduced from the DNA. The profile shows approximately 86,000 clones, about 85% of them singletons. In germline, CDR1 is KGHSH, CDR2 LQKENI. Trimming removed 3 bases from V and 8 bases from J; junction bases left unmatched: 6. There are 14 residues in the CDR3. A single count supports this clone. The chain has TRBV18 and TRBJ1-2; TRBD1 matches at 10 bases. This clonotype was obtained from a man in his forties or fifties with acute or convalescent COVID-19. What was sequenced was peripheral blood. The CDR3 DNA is TGTGCCAGCTCACCGGGACAGGGGATTGGGGGCTACACCTTC. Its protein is CASSPGQGIGGYTF.